Detailed here is one T cell receptor (beta chain). Its specificity is unknown. The data belong to a study of T cell responses to AZD1222 COVID-19 vaccine. Clones were sequenced by immunoSEQ multiplex PCR, and TCRdb holds only the in-frame ones, with some missing. The sample holds nearly 110,000 clones, about 93% seen once. Overall study results and limits: Across the whole spike, CD4 TCRs peaked at regions 160-218 and 743-854. Nearly half of the spike-specific TCRs reportedly recognize variant regions that carry no mutations.

The sample here was peripheral blood, taken on day 0 of AZD1222 vaccination. The source of this sequence is an adult in good health.

Written as DNA, the CDR3 is TGTGCCAGCAGTGAAAAGGAGCGGGGAGGGACCACAGATACGCAGTATTTT. It codes for CASSEKERGGTTDTQYF. The chain combines TRBV6-1 with TRBJ2-3, with 7 nucleotides matching TRBD2. CDR3 length: 17 residues. Trimming removed 2 bases from V and 2 bases from J; junction bases left unmatched: 10. Germline V CDR1 and CDR2: MNHNS, SASEGT.